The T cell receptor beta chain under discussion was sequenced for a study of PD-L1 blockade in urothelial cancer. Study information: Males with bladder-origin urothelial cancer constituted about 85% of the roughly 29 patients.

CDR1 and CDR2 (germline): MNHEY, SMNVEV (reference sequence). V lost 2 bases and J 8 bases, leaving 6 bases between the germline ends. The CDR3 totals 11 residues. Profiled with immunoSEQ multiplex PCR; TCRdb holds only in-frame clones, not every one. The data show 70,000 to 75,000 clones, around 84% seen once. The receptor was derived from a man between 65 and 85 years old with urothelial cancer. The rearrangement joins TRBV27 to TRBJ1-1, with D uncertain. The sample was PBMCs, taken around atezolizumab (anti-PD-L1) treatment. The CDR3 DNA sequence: TGTGCCAGCAGTTTAGCGGGCGAAGCTTTCTTT. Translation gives CASSLAGEAFF.